This T cell receptor beta chain was documented in a study of blood T cells in healthy people across ages. This clonotype was seen a few times. A much more abundant neighbour one base away suggests this may be a read error. Next came a second PCR, run for about 6 to 11 cycles, which used a sample-barcoded 5' primer along with a J-beta primer mix. A template-switch adaptor that had 12 random nucleotides put a tag on each cDNA molecule. TCRdb re-called the 5' RACE reads with MiXCR, one entry per CDR3 protein. The sample consists of 850,000 to 1,100,000 distinct CDR3 sequences, roughly two fifths of them appearing once. This CDR3 contains 16 residues. Germline V lookup: CDR1 SGHDN, CDR2 FVKESK. Trimming took 3 bases from V and 3 from J; bases not matched to a gene: 4.

Sequencing was done on a sample of blood. This receptor was taken from a man between 18 and 29 years old in good health. The V and J genes are TRBV14 and TRBJ2-2; 10 positions agree with TRBD1. In nucleotides, the CDR3 is TGTGCCAGCAGCCATCGCGGACAGGGGGACACCGGGGAGCTGTTTTTT. It is translated as CASSHRGQGDTGELFF.